The T cell receptor beta chain under discussion was sequenced for a study of CD8 T cells in Susac syndrome (dated by TCRdb to between 2018 and 2020). For context, the study as a whole: Whether CD8+ T cell activation and differentiation in Susac syndrome was antigen driven was tested using repertoire sequencing.

The study at large found these results: The number of individuals in the TCR sequencing and HLA analysis was acknowledged as relatively small.

High-throughput TCR beta sequencing profiled peripheral blood CD8+ and CD4+ T cells from healthy donors, Susac syndrome patients and multiple sclerosis patients. Multiple sclerosis controls were treatment-naive patients with stable or active relapsing-remitting disease fulfilling revised McDonald criteria. Bulk CD8+ and CD4+ T cells were purified magnetically by negative isolation, whereas CD8+ TEMRA cells were enriched by FACS. Blood was drawn into EDTA tubes, processed within 24 hours, and PBMCs were isolated by density gradient centrifugation. PBMCs intended for TCR sequencing were cryopreserved in liquid nitrogen and thawed later in a water bath at 37 degrees C. Purity of sorted or isolated CD4+, CD8+ and CD8+ TEMRA cells was at least 90%. As for this clonotype: The antigen this receptor binds is unknown. No much larger clonotype is one base removed from it; base qualities were not supplied.

RNA was extracted using the RNeasy kit, and about 0.45 to 1 ug of the RNA was reverse transcribed with random hexamers. TCR beta CDR3 regions were amplified with the immunoSEQ multiplex PCR assay covering 54 Vbeta and 13 Jbeta segments. To correct PCR amplification bias, a synthetic template baseline was used for both primer optimization and computational correction. In the authors' own workflow: Reads were assigned to V, D and J genes according to IMGT and analyzed in immunoSEQ Analyzer, with only productive sequences retained. To calculate clonality, Shannon entropy was normalized by log2 of the number of productive unique sequences and then subtracted from one. For each patient and control, public and private clones were evaluated among the 100 most prevalent clones. Susac-specific clones were defined as absent from healthy and MS cohorts, around 1,000 published viral clones and other ImmuneACCESS disease sequences. TCRdb reprocessing: public reads trimmed at Q25 with fastp, clones called with MiXCR, in-frame beta chains kept. Rows with a matching CDR3 protein are joined into one entry that keeps the most common DNA and genes. The V and J calls and clone size come from TCRdb's table, not from the authors' own analysis. For this sample the table gives just over 300,000 distinct CDR3 sequences, of which just over 90% were detected only once. In total, the top ten clones hold more than 0.06% of the sample.

V is cut back by 2 bases and J by 0 bases, with 9 bases in the junction unmatched. Including cysteine and phenylalanine, the CDR3 has 20 amino acids. Only the CDR3 region is kept as DNA, spanning 60 bases read in frame from base 1. The germline V gene yields KGHSH for CDR1 and LQKENI for CDR2. This TCR was recovered from a human donor with multiple sclerosis. The sample comprised CD4+ T cells from PBMCs. Rearrangement joined TRBV18 to TRBJ2-6, with TRBD2 identical over 11 junction bases. The DNA is TGTGCCAGCTCACCAGCGGGCGGGACTAGCGGAAACTCTGGGGCCAACGTCCTGACTTTC. Its protein reads: CASSPAGGTSGNSGANVLTF. The CDR3, completed at both ends by the reference TRBV18 and TRBJ2-6 genes, gives the full variable domain NAGVMQNPRHLVRRRGQEARLRCSPMKGHSHVYWYRQLPEEGLKFMVYLQKENIIDESGMPKERFSAEFPKEGPSILRIQQVVRGDSAAYFCASSPAGGTSGNSGANVLTFGAGSRLTVL.